This entry concerns a single TCR beta chain. Its specificity is not known. Within the sample, other DNA sequences also encode this same CDR3. PCR primers comprised 60 Vbeta and 13 Jbeta primers. Original analysis: Roughly 11 million shared chains were among some 80 million unique TCR beta chains counted in a later analysis. Here immunoSEQ multiplex PCR was the method, and the copy in TCRdb shows in-frame clones only, minus some. That table supplies the V and J calls and clone size; D and trimming were determined from the DNA. The repertoire holds 210,000 or so clones, with approximately 81% as singletons. The sample originates from a study of cytomegalovirus exposure and HLA in healthy donors. CDR1 MDHEN and CDR2 SYDVKM come from the germline V gene. This CDR3 has 16 residues. J gave up 0 bases and V 3 bases, and 5 bases lay outside the gene matches. Findings of the study overall: Most TCR beta V segments were productive about 90% or about 30% of the time in an earlier analysis. When analyzed later, a missense DCLRE1C variant was found to be linked to TCR beta V- and J-gene trimming. A further, later analysis showed that HLA-associated TCR beta chains (compared with equally common others) were more clonally expanded.

This rearrangement joins TRBV28 to TRBJ2-3; TRBD2 aligns across 8 bases. The source is a human donor in good health. Input material: PBMCs. CDR3 bases: TGTGCCAGCAGTTTGTCTGCTAGCGGGAGCACAGATACGCAGTATTTT. Translating it yields CASSLSASGSTDTQYF.